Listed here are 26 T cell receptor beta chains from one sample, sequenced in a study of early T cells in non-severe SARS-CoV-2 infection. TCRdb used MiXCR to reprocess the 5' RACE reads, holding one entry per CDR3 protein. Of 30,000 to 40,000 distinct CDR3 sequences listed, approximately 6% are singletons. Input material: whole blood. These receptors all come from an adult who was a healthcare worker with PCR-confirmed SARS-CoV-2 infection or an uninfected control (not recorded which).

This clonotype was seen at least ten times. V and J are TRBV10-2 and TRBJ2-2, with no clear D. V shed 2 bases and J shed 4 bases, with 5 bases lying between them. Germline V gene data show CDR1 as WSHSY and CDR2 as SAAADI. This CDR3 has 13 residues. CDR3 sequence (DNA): TGCGCCAGCAGTGAGACGAGCACCGGGGAGCTGTTTTTT. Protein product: CASSETSTGELFF.

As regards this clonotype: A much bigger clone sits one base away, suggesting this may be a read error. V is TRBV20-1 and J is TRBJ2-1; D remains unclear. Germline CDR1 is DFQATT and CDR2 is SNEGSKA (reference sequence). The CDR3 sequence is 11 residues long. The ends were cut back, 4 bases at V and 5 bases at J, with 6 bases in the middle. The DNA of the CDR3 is TGCAGTGCTATGCGCCACAATGAGCAGTTCTTC. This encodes CSAMRHNEQFF.

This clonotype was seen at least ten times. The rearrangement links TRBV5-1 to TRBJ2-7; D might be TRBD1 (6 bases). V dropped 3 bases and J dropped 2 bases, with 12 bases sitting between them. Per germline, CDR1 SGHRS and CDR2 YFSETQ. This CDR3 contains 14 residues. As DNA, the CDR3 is TGCGCCAGCAGCTCACTGACAGGACCCTACGAGCAGTACTTC. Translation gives CASSSLTGPYEQYF. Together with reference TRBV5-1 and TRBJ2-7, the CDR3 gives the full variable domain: KAGVTQTPRYLIKTRGQQVTLSCSPISGHRSVSWYQQTPGQGLQFLFEYFSETQRNKGNFPGRFSGRQFSNSRSEMNVSTLELGDSALYLCASSSLTGPYEQYFGPGTRLTVT.

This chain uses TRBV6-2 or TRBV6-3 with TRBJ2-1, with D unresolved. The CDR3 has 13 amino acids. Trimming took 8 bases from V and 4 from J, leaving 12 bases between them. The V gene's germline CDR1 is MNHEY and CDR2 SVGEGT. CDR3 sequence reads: CASSSGRYNEQFF. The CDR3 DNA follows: TGTGCCAGCTCTAGTGGGCGGTACAATGAGCAGTTCTTC.

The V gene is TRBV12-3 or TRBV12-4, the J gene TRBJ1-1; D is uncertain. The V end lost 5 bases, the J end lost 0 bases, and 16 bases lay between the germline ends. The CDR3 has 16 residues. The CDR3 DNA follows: TGTGCCAGCAGTACCCGGCCCGGAAGTTTGAACACTGAAGCTTTCTTT. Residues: CASSTRPGSLNTEAFF.

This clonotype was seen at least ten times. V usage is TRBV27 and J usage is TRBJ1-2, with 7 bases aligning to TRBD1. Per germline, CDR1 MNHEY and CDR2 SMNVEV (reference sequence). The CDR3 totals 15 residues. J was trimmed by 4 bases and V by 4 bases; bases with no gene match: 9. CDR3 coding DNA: TGTGCCAGCAGTTACTTAACAGGGGAGGGCTATGGCTACACCTTC. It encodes CASSYLTGEGYGYTF.

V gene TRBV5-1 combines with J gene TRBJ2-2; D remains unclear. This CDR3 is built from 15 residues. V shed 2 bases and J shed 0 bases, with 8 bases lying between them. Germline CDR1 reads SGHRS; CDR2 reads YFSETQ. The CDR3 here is CASSLWSPNTGELFF. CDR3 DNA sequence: TGCGCCAGCAGCTTATGGTCCCCGAACACCGGGGAGCTGTTTTTT.

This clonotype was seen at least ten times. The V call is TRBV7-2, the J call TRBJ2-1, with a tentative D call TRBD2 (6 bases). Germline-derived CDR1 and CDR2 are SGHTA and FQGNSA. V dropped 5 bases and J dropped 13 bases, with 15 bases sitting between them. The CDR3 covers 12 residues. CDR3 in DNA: TGTGCCAGCAGCCAGGACTACCATTCCCAGTTCTTC. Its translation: CASSQDYHSQFF.

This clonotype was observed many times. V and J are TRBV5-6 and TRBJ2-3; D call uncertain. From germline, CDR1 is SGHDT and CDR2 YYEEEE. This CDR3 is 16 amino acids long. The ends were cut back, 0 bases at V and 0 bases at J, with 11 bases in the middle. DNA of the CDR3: TGTGCCAGCAGCTTGGAGGTGCAGGCGAGCACAGATACGCAGTATTTT. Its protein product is CASSLEVQASTDTQYF.

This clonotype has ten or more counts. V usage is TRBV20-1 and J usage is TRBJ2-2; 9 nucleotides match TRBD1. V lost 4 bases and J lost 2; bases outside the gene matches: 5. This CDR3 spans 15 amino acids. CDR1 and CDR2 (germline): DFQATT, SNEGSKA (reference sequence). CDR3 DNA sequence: TGCAGTGCTAAAAGACAGGGGGTCAACACCGGGGAGCTGTTTTTT. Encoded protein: CSAKRQGVNTGELFF.

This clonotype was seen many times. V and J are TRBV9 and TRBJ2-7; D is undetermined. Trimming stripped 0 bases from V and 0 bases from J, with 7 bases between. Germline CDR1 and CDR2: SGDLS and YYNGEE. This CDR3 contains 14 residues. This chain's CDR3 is CASSVGSGSYEQYF. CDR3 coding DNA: TGTGCCAGCAGCGTAGGGTCGGGCTCCTACGAGCAGTACTTC.

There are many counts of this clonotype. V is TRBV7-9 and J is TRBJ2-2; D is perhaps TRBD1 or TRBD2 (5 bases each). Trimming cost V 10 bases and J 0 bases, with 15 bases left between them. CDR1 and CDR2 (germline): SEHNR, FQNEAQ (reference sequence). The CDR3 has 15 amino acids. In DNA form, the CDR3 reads TGTGCCACACCGGGACGAAAAACGAACACCGGGGAGCTGTTTTTT. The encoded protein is CATPGRKTNTGELFF.

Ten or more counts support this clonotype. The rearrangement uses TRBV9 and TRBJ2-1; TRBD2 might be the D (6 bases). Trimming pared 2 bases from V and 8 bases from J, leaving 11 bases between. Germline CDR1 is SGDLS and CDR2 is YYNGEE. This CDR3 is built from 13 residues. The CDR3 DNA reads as TGTGCCAGCAGCGTTGCCGGGGGTTATGAGCAGTTCTTC. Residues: CASSVAGGYEQFF.

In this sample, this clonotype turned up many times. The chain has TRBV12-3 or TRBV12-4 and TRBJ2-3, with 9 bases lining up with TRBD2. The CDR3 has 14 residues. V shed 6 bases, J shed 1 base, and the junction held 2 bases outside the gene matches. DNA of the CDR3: TGTGCCAGCAGGGCTAGCGGGGGCACAGATACGCAGTATTTT. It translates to CASRASGGTDTQYF.

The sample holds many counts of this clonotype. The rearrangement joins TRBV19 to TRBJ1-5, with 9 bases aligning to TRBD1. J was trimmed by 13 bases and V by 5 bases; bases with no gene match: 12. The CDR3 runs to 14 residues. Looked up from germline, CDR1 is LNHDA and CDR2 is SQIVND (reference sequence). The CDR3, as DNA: TGTGCCAGTAGTCCCCGGACAGGGGTCAGACCGCAGCATTTT. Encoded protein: CASSPRTGVRPQHF. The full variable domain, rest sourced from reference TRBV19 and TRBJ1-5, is DGGITQSPKYLFRKEGQNVTLSCEQNLNHDAMYWYRQDPGQGLRLIYYSQIVNDFQKGDIAEGYSVSREKKESFPLTVTSAQKNPTAFYLCASSPRTGVRPQHFGDGTRLSIL.

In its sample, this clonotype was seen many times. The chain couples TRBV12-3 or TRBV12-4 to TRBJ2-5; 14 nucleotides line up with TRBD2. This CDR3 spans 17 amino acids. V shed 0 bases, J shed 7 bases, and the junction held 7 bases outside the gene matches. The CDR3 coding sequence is TGTGCCAGCAGTTTAGCCGGGACTAGCGGGGGCATCGGGACCCAGTACTTC. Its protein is CASSLAGTSGGIGTQYF.

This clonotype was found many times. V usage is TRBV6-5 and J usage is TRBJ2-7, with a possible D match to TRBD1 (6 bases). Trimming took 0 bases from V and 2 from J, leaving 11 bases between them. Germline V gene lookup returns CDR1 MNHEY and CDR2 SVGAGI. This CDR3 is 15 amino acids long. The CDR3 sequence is CASSYSRQETYEQYF. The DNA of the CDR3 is TGTGCCAGCAGTTACTCCCGACAGGAGACCTACGAGCAGTACTTC.

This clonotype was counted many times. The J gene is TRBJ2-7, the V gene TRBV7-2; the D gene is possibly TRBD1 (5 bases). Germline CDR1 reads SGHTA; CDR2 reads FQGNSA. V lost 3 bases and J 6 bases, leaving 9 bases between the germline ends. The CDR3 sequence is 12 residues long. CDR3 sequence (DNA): TGTGCCAGCAGCTTCCAGGGTTCCGAGCAGTACTTC. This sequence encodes CASSFQGSEQYF. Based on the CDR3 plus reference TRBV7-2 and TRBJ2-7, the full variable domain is GAGVSQSPSNKVTEKGKDVELRCDPISGHTALYWYRQSLGQGLEFLIYFQGNSAPDKSGLPSDRFSAERTGGSVSTLTIQRTQQEDSAVYLCASSFQGSEQYFGPGTRLTVT.

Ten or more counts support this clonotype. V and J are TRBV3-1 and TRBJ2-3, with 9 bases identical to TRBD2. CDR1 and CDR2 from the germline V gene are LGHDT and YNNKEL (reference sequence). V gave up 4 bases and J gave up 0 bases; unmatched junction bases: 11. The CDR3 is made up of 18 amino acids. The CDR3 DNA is TGTGCCAGCAGCCCCTATTTTAGCGGGGGCCTTAGCACAGATACGCAGTATTTT. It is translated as CASSPYFSGGLSTDTQYF.

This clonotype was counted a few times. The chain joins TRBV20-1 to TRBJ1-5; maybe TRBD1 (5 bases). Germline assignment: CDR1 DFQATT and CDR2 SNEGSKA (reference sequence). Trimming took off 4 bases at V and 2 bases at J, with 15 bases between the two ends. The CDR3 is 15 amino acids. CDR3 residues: CSAIQAGVGNQPQHF. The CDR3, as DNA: TGCAGTGCTATACAGGCGGGCGTGGGCAATCAGCCCCAGCATTTT.

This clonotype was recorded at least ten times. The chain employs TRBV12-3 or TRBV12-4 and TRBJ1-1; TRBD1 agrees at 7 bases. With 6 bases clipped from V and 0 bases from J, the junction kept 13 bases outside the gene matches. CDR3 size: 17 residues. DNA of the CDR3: TGTGCCAGCAGCCGACCCGGGACAGCGGGAATGAACACTGAAGCTTTCTTT. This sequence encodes CASSRPGTAGMNTEAFF.

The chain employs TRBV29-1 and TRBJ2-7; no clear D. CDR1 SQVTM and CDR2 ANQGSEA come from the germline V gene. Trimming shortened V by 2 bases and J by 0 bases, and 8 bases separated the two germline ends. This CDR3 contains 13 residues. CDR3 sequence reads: CSVELVNSYEQYF. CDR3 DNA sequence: TGCAGCGTTGAACTGGTAAACTCCTACGAGCAGTACTTC.

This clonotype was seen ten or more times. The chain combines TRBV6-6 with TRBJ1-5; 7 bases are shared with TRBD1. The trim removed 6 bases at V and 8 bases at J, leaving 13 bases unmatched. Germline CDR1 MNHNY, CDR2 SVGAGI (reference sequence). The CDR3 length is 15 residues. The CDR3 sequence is CASRGTGALIEPQHF. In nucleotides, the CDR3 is TGTGCCAGCAGGGGTACAGGGGCCCTCATCGAGCCCCAGCATTTT.

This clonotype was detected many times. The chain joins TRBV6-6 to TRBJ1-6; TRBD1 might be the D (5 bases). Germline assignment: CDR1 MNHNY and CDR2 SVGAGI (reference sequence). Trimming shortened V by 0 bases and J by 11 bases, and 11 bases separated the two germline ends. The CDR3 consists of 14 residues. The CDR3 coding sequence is TGTGCCAGCAGTTACTCGACAGCCGACCCACCCCTCCACTTT. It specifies CASSYSTADPPLHF.

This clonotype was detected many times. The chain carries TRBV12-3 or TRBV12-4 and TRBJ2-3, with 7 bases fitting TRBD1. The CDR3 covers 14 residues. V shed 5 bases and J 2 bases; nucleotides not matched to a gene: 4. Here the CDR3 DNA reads TGTGCCAGCAGTAGGGGACAGAACACAGATACGCAGTATTTT. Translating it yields CASSRGQNTDTQYF.

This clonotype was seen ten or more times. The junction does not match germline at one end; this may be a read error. The CDR3 loop is CVSSRLSTPGSFLHYEQYF. The CDR3, as DNA: TGTGTCAGCAGCCGCCTCTCGACCCCAGGGAGCTTCCTCCACTACGAGCAGTACTTC. The J gene is TRBJ2-7, the V gene TRBV7-2, with D perhaps being TRBD1 or TRBD2 (5 bases each). Germline loops: CDR1 SGHTA, CDR2 FQGNSA. This CDR3 comprises 19 residues.